A single sample is the source of the 28 T cell receptor beta chains below, sequenced in a study of early T cells in non-severe SARS-CoV-2 infection. TCRdb processed the 5' RACE reads anew with MiXCR; each CDR3 protein has one entry. Of more than 80,000 distinct CDR3 sequences listed, 12% to 15% are singletons. The source material was whole blood. All receptors come from an adult who was a healthcare worker with PCR-confirmed SARS-CoV-2 infection or an uninfected control (not recorded which).

This clonotype appeared a few times. The chain links TRBV21-1 to TRBJ2-7; the table's D gene call, TRBD1, was not cross checked with the DNA. TRBV21-1 is a known pseudogene. CDR3 length equals 15 residues. The CDR3: CASSKVEGRAYEQYF. For the CDR3, the DNA is TGTGCCAGCAGCAAAGTCGAGGGGCGCGCCTACGAGCAGTACTTC.

This clonotype was seen a handful of times. The rearrangement links TRBV9 to TRBJ2-3, with D unresolved. This CDR3 has 13 residues. Germline assignment: CDR1 SGDLS and CDR2 YYNGEE. V was shortened by 0 bases and J by 4 bases, with 6 bases between the two germline ends. The CDR3 nucleotides are TGTGCCAGCAGCGTAGGGTCCGCAGATACGCAGTATTTT. Translated, it gives CASSVGSADTQYF.

This clonotype showed up just a few times. In this CDR3 the conserved last residue, phenylalanine or tryptophan, is missing, so a read error is likely. The chain combines TRBV7-2 with TRBJ2-1, with no clear D. Germline lookup yields CDR1 SGHTA and CDR2 FQGNSA. V was shortened by 4 bases and J by 10 bases, with 17 bases between the two germline ends. This CDR3 comprises 14 residues. CDR3 DNA sequence: TGTGCCAGCAGCTGGAGCCCCGGAGACCTCGAGCAGTTCGTC. Protein sequence: CASSWSPGDLEQFV.

In its sample, this clonotype was seen a few times. The chain employs TRBV20-1 and TRBJ2-5; D remains unclear. CDR1 is DFQATT and CDR2 is SNEGSKA in the germline V gene (reference sequence). This CDR3 has 12 residues. Trimming took 0 bases from V and 5 from J, leaving 7 bases between them. The DNA for the CDR3 is TGCAGTGCTAGAGATTTAGCCGAGACCCAGTACTTC. Its translation is CSARDLAETQYF.

This clonotype was counted ten times or more. This chain uses TRBV7-2 with TRBJ2-1; D ambiguous. Trimming took 3 bases from V and 5 from J, leaving 14 bases between them. The CDR3 extends over 15 amino acids. Germline assignment: CDR1 SGHTA and CDR2 FQGNSA. The CDR3 protein is CASSFGIPGHNEQFF. In DNA, the CDR3 is TGTGCCAGCAGCTTTGGGATCCCAGGACACAATGAGCAGTTCTTC. Combining the CDR3 with reference TRBV7-2 and TRBJ2-1 gives the whole variable domain GAGVSQSPSNKVTEKGKDVELRCDPISGHTALYWYRQSLGQGLEFLIYFQGNSAPDKSGLPSDRFSAERTGGSVSTLTIQRTQQEDSAVYLCASSFGIPGHNEQFFGPGTRLTVL.

This clonotype has a single count. The junction does not match germline at one end; this may be a read error. The V call is TRBV7-9, the J call TRBJ1-2, with D uncertain. CDR1 SEHNR and CDR2 FQNEAQ come from the germline V gene (reference sequence). The CDR3 runs 13 residues. CDR3 protein: CASGLALDYGYTF. Written as DNA, the CDR3 is TGTGCCAGCGGCTTAGCTTTGGACTATGGCTACACCTTC.

This clonotype came up many times. The V and J genes are TRBV10-1 and TRBJ2-3, with a tentative D call TRBD2 (6 bases). This CDR3 comprises 14 residues. From germline, CDR1 is WNHNN and CDR2 SYGVQD (reference sequence). Trimming took 4 bases from V and 3 from J, leaving 11 bases between them. The CDR3 coding sequence is TGCGCCAGCAGTGCGGCGGGGAGAACAGATACGCAGTATTTT. Protein sequence: CASSAAGRTDTQYF.

The J gene is TRBJ1-4, the V gene TRBV4-1, with a weak D call TRBD1 (5 bases). The germline V gene has CDR1 MGHRA and CDR2 YSYEKL. Trimming shortened V by 1 base and J by 2 bases, and 11 bases separated the two germline ends. The CDR3 spans 16 residues. This CDR3 reads CASSQVRGTTNEKLFF. The CDR3 coding sequence is TGCGCCAGCAGCCAAGTGCGGGGGACCACTAATGAAAAACTGTTTTTT.

V and J are TRBV7-6 and TRBJ2-1, with D maybe TRBD2 (7 bases). CDR3 length: 14 amino acids. CDR1 and CDR2 from the germline V gene are SGHVS and FNYEAQ. Trimming took 1 base from V and 9 from J, leaving 13 bases between them. The CDR3 sequence: CASSLEVGGPEQFF. Here the CDR3 DNA reads TGTGCCAGCAGCTTAGAAGTCGGGGGGCCTGAGCAGTTCTTC.

Ten or more counts support this clonotype. This chain connects TRBV6-2 or TRBV6-3 to TRBJ1-1; D remains ambiguous. V was cut by 6 bases and J by 2 bases, with 10 bases left in between. The CDR3 spans 13 residues. Germline CDR1 and CDR2: MNHEY and SVGEGT. Here the CDR3 reads CASREDGNTEAFF. The CDR3 nucleotides read TGTGCCAGCAGAGAGGACGGTAACACTGAAGCTTTCTTT.

This clonotype was detected ten times or more. The chain carries TRBV7-6 and TRBJ1-2, with D hard to call. CDR1 is SGHVS, CDR2 FNYEAQ, per germline. There are 14 residues in the CDR3. The V end was cut by 6 bases, the J end by 5 bases, with 16 bases between. The CDR3 is CASSQSGSGYGYTF. CDR3 bases: TGTGCCAGCAGTCAAAGCGGTTCGGGTTATGGCTACACCTTC.

The chain links TRBV29-1 to TRBJ1-1; no clear D. Trimming took off 6 bases at V and 0 bases at J, with 11 bases between the two ends. Germline V lookup: CDR1 SQVTM, CDR2 ANQGSEA. The CDR3 contains 13 residues. CDR3 protein: CSVTLKMNTEAFF. Here the CDR3 DNA reads TGCAGCGTGACACTCAAGATGAACACTGAAGCTTTCTTT.

This chain connects TRBV29-1 to TRBJ2-1; a weak D match, TRBD1 (5 bases). The CDR3 consists of 13 residues. CDR1 and CDR2 (germline): SQVTM, ANQGSEA. Deletions cut 4 bases from V and 7 bases from J, with 14 bases between. The CDR3 coding sequence is TGCAGCGTTGCTCCTTCAGGGCGGAATGAGCAGTTCTTC. Amino acids: CSVAPSGRNEQFF.

This rearrangement joins TRBV28 to TRBJ1-1; 8 bases map to TRBD1. The germline CDR1 and CDR2 sequences are MDHEN and SYDVKM. Trimming took 5 bases from V and 6 from J; bases not matched to a gene: 5. The CDR3 is 13 amino acids. Written as DNA, the CDR3 is TGTGCCAGCAGTCATGACAGGGGTGCTGAAGCTTTCTTT. It is translated as CASSHDRGAEAFF.

This clonotype was observed a few times. The J gene is TRBJ2-3, the V gene TRBV6-5; D not certain. The V end was cut by 2 bases, the J end by 5 bases, with 17 bases between. This CDR3 spans 16 amino acids. Germline CDR1 is MNHEY and CDR2 is SVGAGI. Written as DNA, the CDR3 is TGTGCCAGCAGTTACAAAGGTCCGGTCTCGCTAGATACGCAGTATTTT. This encodes CASSYKGPVSLDTQYF.

This clonotype showed up many times. CDR3 loop: CASSRGLAYEQYF. CDR3 nucleotide sequence: TGCGCCAGCAGCCGGGGACTTGCCTACGAGCAGTACTTC. This chain links TRBV5-1 with TRBJ2-7, with D possibly TRBD2 on 6 matching bases. The V gene lost 4 bases and the J gene lost 2 bases, with 10 bases spanning the gap. Germline V lookup: CDR1 SGHRS, CDR2 YFSETQ. The CDR3 consists of 13 residues.

This clonotype was seen at least ten times. The V call is TRBV29-1, the J call TRBJ2-3; TRBD2 matches at 11 bases. CDR1 and CDR2 (germline): SQVTM, ANQGSEA. This CDR3 contains 15 residues. J gave up 6 bases and V 5 bases, and 10 bases lay outside the gene matches. The CDR3 nucleotides are TGCAGCGTTACCCGACCGACTAGCGGGGCGGATACGCAGTATTTT. This codes for CSVTRPTSGADTQYF.

At least ten counts were recorded for this clonotype. The genes are TRBV6-5 and TRBJ1-2, with TRBD1 as a possible D gene (5 bases). Germline assignment: CDR1 MNHEY and CDR2 SVGAGI. V dropped 6 bases and J dropped 3 bases, with 14 bases sitting between them. This CDR3 has 14 residues. This CDR3 reads CASSPDSLYYGYTF. For the CDR3, the DNA is TGTGCCAGCAGCCCAGACAGTCTCTACTATGGCTACACCTTC.

V and J are TRBV7-9 and TRBJ1-5; no clear D. CDR3 length: 14 residues. Germline V gives CDR1 SEHNR, CDR2 FQNEAQ (reference sequence). V lost 0 bases and J lost 1, with 4 bases in between. CDR3 amino acids: CASSLANSNQPQHF. CDR3 nucleotides: TGTGCCAGCAGCTTAGCGAACAGCAATCAGCCCCAGCATTTT.

The chain carries TRBV12-3 or TRBV12-4 and TRBJ1-2; D remains unclear. Trimming stripped 5 bases from V and 1 base from J, with 5 bases between. CDR3 length equals 12 residues. The CDR3 sequence is CASSEINYGYTF. The CDR3 DNA follows: TGTGCCAGCAGTGAGATTAACTATGGCTACACCTTC.

This clonotype was seen at least ten times. CDR3 DNA: TGTGCCAGCAGCCCTCGGGTAGAGCAGTTCTTC. This codes for CASSPRVEQFF. The rearrangement joins TRBV7-9 to TRBJ2-1; D gene unclear. Trimming removed 5 bases from V and 10 bases from J, with 9 bases in between. The CDR3 is made up of 11 amino acids. CDR1 and CDR2 from the germline V gene are SEHNR and FQNEAQ (reference sequence).

This clonotype was recorded many times. This chain connects TRBV30 to TRBJ1-6; no reliable D call. The V gene lost 5 bases and the J gene lost 6 bases, with 5 bases spanning the gap. Germline CDR1 reads GTSNPN; CDR2 reads SVGIG (reference sequence). The CDR3 has 11 amino acids. The chain's CDR3 is CAWASNSPLHF. CDR3 DNA: TGTGCCTGGGCCTCTAATTCACCCCTCCACTTT.

This rearrangement joins TRBV19 to TRBJ2-5, with 12 bases identical to TRBD2. This CDR3 has 18 amino acids. Germline V lookup: CDR1 LNHDA, CDR2 SQIVND (reference sequence). Trimming cost V 5 bases and J 5 bases; bases outside gene matches: 15. The CDR3 reads CASSPPSASGGAVETQYF. CDR3 sequence (DNA): TGTGCCAGTAGTCCTCCGTCCGCTAGCGGGGGGGCAGTTGAGACCCAGTACTTC.

This clonotype was detected ten times or more. The chain recombines TRBV7-2 with TRBJ2-1; TRBD2 might be the D (7 bases). V was clipped by 2 bases and J by 6 bases, with 17 bases between them. Looked up from germline, CDR1 is SGHTA and CDR2 is FQGNSA. The CDR3 sequence is 16 residues long. This chain's CDR3 is CASSLKGGHPVNEQFF. CDR3 DNA sequence: TGTGCCAGCAGCTTAAAGGGGGGGCACCCCGTCAATGAGCAGTTCTTC.

This clonotype was detected ten times or more. V is TRBV7-6 and J is TRBJ2-7; TRBD2 agrees at 11 bases. The CDR3 has 14 amino acids. The V and J ends lost 7 bases and 1 base, in that order; junction bases with no gene match: 3. Per germline, CDR1 SGHVS and CDR2 FNYEAQ. The CDR3 here is CASTRTSGSYEQYF. CDR3 coding DNA: TGTGCCAGCACAAGGACTAGCGGGTCCTACGAGCAGTACTTC. The full variable domain, rest sourced from reference TRBV7-6 and TRBJ2-7, is GAGVSQSPRYKVTKRGQDVALRCDPISGHVSLYWYRQALGQGPEFLTYFNYEAQQDKSGLPNDRFSAERPEGSISTLTIQRTEQRDSAMYRCASTRTSGSYEQYFGPGTRLTVT.

This rearrangement joins TRBV12-5 to TRBJ2-3; 8 bases fit TRBD1. Germline V gene data show CDR1 as LGHNT and CDR2 as FRNRAP. J lost 1 base, V lost 5 bases, and 2 bases had no gene match. The CDR3 covers 14 residues. The CDR3 DNA reads as TGTGCTAGTGGTCGGACAGGGCGCACAGATACGCAGTATTTT. As protein: CASGRTGRTDTQYF.

The chain employs TRBV12-5 and TRBJ2-2, with D perhaps matching TRBD1 (6 bases). Germline assignment: CDR1 LGHNT and CDR2 FRNRAP. There are 15 residues in the CDR3. The ends were cut back, 2 bases at V and 5 bases at J, with 12 bases in the middle. CDR3 nucleotides: TGTGCTAGTGGTTTGAAGGGGACATTAACCGGGGAGCTGTTTTTT. Its protein product is CASGLKGTLTGELFF. The entire variable domain, with the rest obtained from reference TRBV12-5 and TRBJ2-2, is as follows: DARVTQTPRHKVTEMGQEVTMRCQPILGHNTVFWYRQTMMQGLELLAYFRNRAPLDDSGMPKDRFSAEMPDATLATLKIQPSEPRDSAVYFCASGLKGTLTGELFFGEGSRLTVL.

The chain uses TRBV30 and TRBJ2-5, with D perhaps matching TRBD1 or TRBD2 (5 bases each). V was clipped by 7 bases and J by 3 bases, with 15 bases between them. The germline V gene encodes CDR1 GTSNPN and CDR2 SVGIG (reference sequence). CDR3 size: 13 residues. The CDR3 DNA is TGTGCCTCTACCCTAGTGGGGGAAGAGACCCAGTACTTC. Translated, it gives CASTLVGEETQYF.